This T cell receptor (beta chain) came from a study of CD8+ T cells in alopecia areata (dated by TCRdb to 2017 to 2018). Background on the whole study: The treated patients, all with moderate-to-severe alopecia areata, were enrolled in an open-label pilot trial of oral tofacitinib given at 5 to 10 mg twice daily. The RNA source kit depended on sample type: the PAXgene miRNA kit for fixed scalp, the miRNeasy kit for PBMCs, and the RNeasy kit for mouse skin. High-throughput TCRbeta sequencing was used to examine T cell clonal expansion in alopecia areata in both the C3H/HeJ mouse model and human patients. TCRbeta CDR3 regions were amplified by immunoSEQ multiplex PCR using 35 Vbeta forward and 13 Jbeta reverse primers. Disease severity in treated patients was measured with the SALT score, which quantifies the percentage of affected scalp surface area. Scalp tissue and sorted CD4+ and CD8+ peripheral blood T cells from patchy and totalis/universalis alopecia areata patients and from healthy controls were covered by human TCRbeta sequencing. Biopsies were taken from tofacitinib-treated patients at baseline and at 4 and 24 weeks of treatment, and a later scalp biopsy was taken in several of the tofacitinib-treated patients. Patients stayed on tofacitinib for 6 to 18 months and then had 6 months of follow-up off drug so that delayed response and recurrence could be assessed. Scalp clonality was compared across normal scalp (n=4), patchy alopecia areata scalp (n=8), and alopecia totalis/universalis scalp (n=8). General study outcomes and caveats: Because the treated cohort was small and included a single nonresponder, larger studies are needed to assess links between baseline CD8+ expansion and response. Scalp clonality and the number of expanded CD8+ clones among the top 100 scalp clones were significantly decreased by tofacitinib. TCR sequences shared between patients were less clear than in mice, possibly partly because of HLA diversity in the patient population. Lesional scalp, especially in alopecia totalis/universalis, showed higher clonality and more expanded CD8+ clones than normal scalp, suggesting antigenic drive. Many expanded lesional clones were found to persist in scalp and blood during tofacitinib treatment, and relapse after treatment cessation may be partly explained by this persistence. Scalp TCR repertoire analysis is complicated because resident alphabeta T cells in normal human skin are also sequenced, whereas mouse skin is dominated by gammadelta T cells.

The library was obtained by the immunoSEQ multiplex PCR assay. RNA was extracted from all samples and reverse transcribed into cDNA, which served as template for TCR sequencing. First-strand cDNA was synthesized with SuperScript III using a 2:1 mix of oligo-dT and random hexamers. Amplification bias was assessed with a synthetic immune receptor repertoire, and residual bias was removed computationally. The original methods were these. After raw reads were preprocessed to remove errors, the CDR3 was defined following IMGT conventions as running from the conserved cysteine to phenylalanine. Clonality was computed as 1 minus the Shannon entropy, with the entropy normalized by log2 of the number of productive unique TCRs. Whether each scalp clone was CD4 or CD8 was inferred by checking scalp TCRbeta sequences against the CD4 and CD8 repertoires from sorted blood. TCRdb carries this immuneACCESS record with in-frame sequences only. Its versions omit some clonotypes, under half of them owing to an unresolved V gene in the studies checked, with the rest unexplained. V and J calls and clone size come straight from that table; D and trimming were deduced from the DNA. The sample profile shows 150,000 or so clones; 58% of them were found once. The ten top clones hold 16% of the sample.

Germline trimming: 5 bases from V, 0 bases from J; junction bases outside gene matches: 7. The CDR3 contains 16 residues, cysteine and phenylalanine counted. Only the CDR3 part of the read is kept: 48 bases, read in frame from the first base. The germline V gene specifies SGHRS as CDR1 and YFSETQ as CDR2. In the paper's terms, the treatment or condition label means: oral pan-JAK inhibitor, 5-10 mg twice daily. Lesional scalp punch biopsies and peripheral blood were obtained from alopecia areata patients. PBMCs were isolated by density centrifugation and stained for CD3, CD4 and CD8, after which CD4+ and CD8+ T cells were sorted on a FACSAria. To note about this clone: Its antigen is not yet known. Base qualities were left out, and no much larger clone turns up one base away.

The rearranged segments are TRBV5-1 and TRBJ2-2, with 7 bases aligning to TRBD2. The sequencing used CD4+ T cells sorted from blood, collected at approximately week 56, from a patient treated with tofacitinib. The sequence came from a human donor with alopecia areata. Here is the DNA: TGCGCCAGCAGGCCCTCTAGCGGAGCGAACACCGGGGAGCTGTTTTTT. Translation gives CASRPSSGANTGELFF.